This T cell receptor (beta chain) was documented in a study of shared clonotypes between healthy human individuals (TCRdb year 2020). Looking at the study overall: The cohort included three men and a couple of women between 18 and 49 years of age. For each donor, three plates each were used for CD4 naive and CD4 memory, two plates were used for CD8 naive, and one plate was used for CD8 memory. Blood TCR repertoires of about 5 healthy adults were deeply sequenced to estimate repertoire size and the extent of clonotype sharing between individuals. To increase sequencing depth and limit assay-specific biases, TCR repertoire library preparation and sequencing were carried out by different laboratories using diverse techniques. Between about 0.94 and 10 billion PBMCs per donor were obtained by leukapheresis.

To note about this clone: Its antigen is not yet known. Nothing much larger sits one base from this clone, and base qualities are not available.

The germline ends are 26 bases apart after V is trimmed by 1 base and J by 8 bases. Looking up the germline V gene (reference sequence) yields CDR1 SEHNR and CDR2 FQNEAQ. The CDR3 starts with the cysteine, ends with the phenylalanine, and has 18 residues. Left in the record is the CDR3 DNA by itself, 54 bases read in frame from the first base. TCR CDR3 regions were amplified from genomic DNA by multiplex PCR using the deep immunoSEQ assay. For each cell subset, the extracted genomic DNA was distributed evenly across all wells of several immunoSEQ 96-well plates, and each plate served as one replicate. Each replicate PCR for sorted subsets received roughly 0.2 ug genomic DNA, equal to tens of thousands of T cell genomes. The purified libraries were quantified using a Qubit 3.0 fluorometer, sized with a Bioanalyzer 2100, and then quantified again using the KAPA Library Quantification kit. Each immunoSEQ 96-well plate was sequenced on its own single-read 150-cycle Illumina NextSeq 550 flow cell. The published analysis was carried out like this. Because only junctional sequences without quality scores were contained in the immunoSEQ output, filtering matching that applied to full-length reads could not be performed. To assign V/J genes and CDR3, sequences were annotated using PyIR, a Python wrapper for IgBLAST v1.9, with IMGT germline references. Reads were filtered out if the reads had weak V/J assignments (E-value above 1e-6), no CDR3, stop codons, out-of-frame junctions, or ambiguous translated residues. V3J clonotypes were defined by identical inferred V gene, J gene, and CDR3 amino acid sequence. To compute the percentage overlap between repertoires, the number of shared unique clonotypes was divided by the size of the smaller repertoire. Richness of each repertoire was evaluated using RTK rarefaction, the Chao1 estimator, and Recon v2.1 estimates of unobserved clonotypes. For all TCRbeta clonotypes obtained by the gDNA method from a handful of donors, generation probabilities were computed with OLGA. Not all clones reach the TCRdb copy of this immuneACCESS table, which keeps in-frame sequences only. Checked studies attribute under half of the gap to unresolved V genes and leave the rest unexplained. V and J calls plus clone size are reproduced from that table; the DNA served to infer D and trimming. Within this sample are more than 2 million clones, with just under 95% of them counted one time only. Roughly 1% of the sample is in the top ten clones.

CD8 naive samples were CD45RO-negative cells positively selected for CCR7, giving a CD45RA+CCR7+ population that excluded TemRA cells. Donors were healthy HIV-negative adults with no recently reported acute infections or vaccinations. All donors were Caucasian adults living in Nashville, Tennessee, USA. Blood was collected by leukapheresis, and PBMCs were isolated by Ficoll-Histopaque density gradient centrifugation and then cryopreserved in liquid nitrogen vapor phase. Purity and quantity of every magnetically sorted T cell population were checked by analytical flow cytometry. Genomic DNA was isolated from each sorted fraction and quantified by UV absorbance on a Nanodrop 2000c. On the study overall, not on this receptor specifically: Based on pairwise subsampling, the degree of clonotype sharing among donors was expected to be affected by sequencing depth. Clonotypes shared by all four sorted-subset donors showed higher generation probabilities than non-shared clonotypes. When a few donors were compared, the shared fraction of clonotypes was around 4.6% for naive CD4, about 4% for naive CD8, about 2.4% for memory CD4, and 0.4% for memory CD8. Because the study included only a small number of donors, the genetic and exposure-history diversity represented was limited. Naive subsets generally had larger estimated clonotype richness than memory subsets did. Incomplete sequencing was indicated by rarefaction of sorted-subset datasets, despite the large sequencing depth. Sampling was restricted to blood, and TCR repertoires in tissues likely differ from the TCR repertoires found in blood.

The clonotype originates from a man between 18 and 35 years old in good health. The rearranged chain carries TRBV7-9 and TRBJ1-2; matching of 6 bases hints at TRBD1 as the D gene. The sequenced sample was naive CD8+ T cells sorted from blood. The sample's cell subset or site label, in plain terms: CD45RA+CCR7+. The CDR3 sequence is CASSLEVLGQKFTGGYTF. The nucleotide sequence reads as follows: TGTGCCAGCAGCTTAGAAGTTCTCGGACAGAAATTTACAGGGGGCTACACCTTC.